This T cell receptor (beta chain) was identified during a study of T cells after yellow fever vaccination. Via MiXCR, TCRdb re-called the 5' RACE reads, giving one row per CDR3 protein. The sample lists some 600,000 distinct CDR3 sequences, around 16% occurring once. In its sample, this clonotype was seen a few times. The germline CDR1 and CDR2 sequences are MNHNS and SASEGT. The CDR3 is 17 amino acids. Unmatched junction bases numbered 16, after V lost 5 bases and J lost 7 bases. This receptor was identified in a man aged 18 to 30 who received the YFV17D yellow fever vaccine. This specimen consisted of PBMCs, obtained 5 days after the first yellow fever vaccination. The rearrangement links TRBV6-1 to TRBJ2-3; 9 nucleotides align to TRBD2. Written as DNA, the CDR3 is TGTGCCAGCAGTCCCTCAACCTCTAGCGGGGCAACTTATACGCAGTATTTT. Translated, it gives CASSPSTSSGATYTQYF.